This T cell receptor (beta chain) was sequenced for a study of blood T cell repertoires in COVID-19. TCRdb's table, derived via immunoSEQ multiplex PCR, lists solely in-frame clones and lacks some. This table holds about 350,000 clones, about nine tenths found once. With 1 base clipped from V and 0 bases from J, the junction kept 9 bases outside the gene matches. CDR1 is SGHVS and CDR2 is FNYEAQ in the germline V gene. This CDR3 has 19 residues. V is TRBV7-6 and J is TRBJ2-1; 10 nucleotides line up with TRBD2. The sample was peripheral blood. The receptor comes from a woman aged 60 to 75 with COVID-19, enrolled during active disease. This CDR3 reads CASSLGGSGGISSYNEQFF. The CDR3 DNA reads TGTGCCAGCAGCTTAGGTGGTAGCGGGGGGATCAGCTCCTACAATGAGCAGTTCTTC.